Each of the 3 T cell receptor beta chains below was sequenced from the same sample in a study of CD4 T cells in relation to SARS-CoV-2 and coronaviruses. Their antigens remain unidentified. CD4+ T cells from unexposed donors were obtained before the COVID-19 pandemic (2011-2018). Isolation of CD4+ T cells took place after around eleven days in culture. Data came from immunoSEQ multiplex PCR; TCRdb stores just in-frame clones and leaves some out. The table records 15,000 to 20,000 clones, just under 80% of them present only once. The material sequenced was CD4+ T cells from PBMCs, cultured in vitro. The receptors were sampled from a human donor in good health.

The V call is TRBV6-1, the J call TRBJ2-7; 11 bases are shared with TRBD1. Per germline, CDR1 MNHNS and CDR2 SASEGT. This CDR3 has 16 amino acids. V shed 3 bases, J shed 5 bases, and the junction held 9 bases outside the gene matches. Written as DNA, the CDR3 is TGTGCCAGCAGTGACAGGACCGGGACAGGGGGGGACGAGCAGTACTTC. Its translation is CASSDRTGTGGDEQYF.

V and J are TRBV15 and TRBJ2-1; 8 nucleotides align to TRBD1. This CDR3 comprises 16 residues. The germline gives CDR1 LNHNV, CDR2 YYDKDF (reference sequence). Trimming cost V 4 bases and J 7 bases; bases outside gene matches: 12. The CDR3 bases are TGTGCCACCAGCAAAGACCTGACAGGGGCTCGGAATGAGCAGTTCTTC. It translates to CATSKDLTGARNEQFF.

The CDR3 coding sequence is TGTGCCAGCAGCCCCTGGACTAGCGGAGACAGCACAGATACGCAGTATTTT. This gives the protein CASSPWTSGDSTDTQYF. The rearrangement uses TRBV7-8 and TRBJ2-3; 10 nucleotides align to TRBD2. The J segment lost 0 bases and the V segment lost 5 bases, leaving 8 bases of the junction unmatched. The CDR3 is 17 residues long. Germline CDR1 SGHVS, CDR2 FQNEAQ.